Listed below are T cell receptor beta chains from one sample, sequenced in a study of blood T cell repertoires in COVID-19. Clones were read by immunoSEQ multiplex PCR, and TCRdb kept only the in-frame ones, dropping some. This sample has approximately 170,000 clones; 80% to 90% occur once, and the top ten carry approximately 2.6%. Sequencing used peripheral blood. These receptors originate from a woman older than 75 with COVID-19, enrolled during active disease. The CDR3 runs from the conserved cysteine through the conserved F or W. The D gene is left open where the match is weak. Clone sizes are given selectively: once, few, many, or a class where the clone is expanded.

TGTGCCAGCAGAACCGGGACAGGGTTTGAAAAACTGTTTTTT CASRTGTGFEKLFF TRBV6-6 14 TRBJ1-4 few TRBD1
TGCGCCAGCAAACTAGCGGGAGCCTACAATGAGCAGTTCTTC CASKLAGAYNEQFF TRBV10-1 14 TRBJ2-1 NA TRBD2
TGTGCCAGCAGCCTGAGCGGGGCAGATACGCAGTATTTT CASSLSGADTQYF TRBV7-3 13 TRBJ2-3 NA TRBD2
TGTGCCAGCAGTTACGCAGGGACTGAAGCTTTCTTT CASSYAGTEAFF TRBV6-6 12 TRBJ1-1 NA NA
TGTGCCAGCAGTTATCGGGGGGGGAGGGAAAAACTGTTTTTT CASSYRGGREKLFF TRBV6-2/TRBV6-3 14 TRBJ1-4 once NA
TGTGCCAGCACCTATGGGGGGAGGGGTAGGTACGAGCAGTACTTC CASTYGGRGRYEQYF TRBV28 15 TRBJ2-7 NA TRBD2
TGTGCCAGCAGTTTTAGCGGGAGGGAGGATACGCAGTATTTT CASSFSGREDTQYF TRBV11-3 14 TRBJ2-3 NA TRBD2
TGCGCCAGCAGCTTGGCCCCTAGCGGGAGTTCCGAGCAGTACTTC CASSLAPSGSSEQYF TRBV5-1 15 TRBJ2-7 NA TRBD2
TGCGCCAGCAGCCCGGGACTAGCGGGAGGTTACCAAGAGACCCAGTACTTC CASSPGLAGGYQETQYF TRBV5-1 17 TRBJ2-5 NA TRBD2
TGTGCCAGCAGTCTTCGGTCTAGCGGGAGGACCGGGGAGCTGTTTTTT CASSLRSSGRTGELFF TRBV7-9 16 TRBJ2-2 NA TRBD2
TGCGCCAGCAGCTTGTCGGGGGTTGACACTGAAGCTTTCTTT CASSLSGVDTEAFF TRBV5-1 14 TRBJ1-1 NA NA
TGTGCCAGTAGTATCGGGGTGGGGAGAACTGAAGCTTTCTTT CASSIGVGRTEAFF TRBV19 14 TRBJ1-1 NA NA
TGTGCCAGCAGCTTAGTTTCTAGCGGGGCGAATGAGCAGTTCTTC CASSLVSSGANEQFF TRBV7-2 15 TRBJ2-1 NA TRBD2
TGTGCCAGCAGCCCACGGGGGAGCTCCTACAATGAGCAGTTCTTC CASSPRGSSYNEQFF TRBV9 15 TRBJ2-1 NA NA
TGTGCCACCAGCAGAGTCCAAAGCACAGATACGCAGTATTTT CATSRVQSTDTQYF TRBV15 14 TRBJ2-3 NA NA
TGTGCCAGCAGCTTCACCGGGACAGGGGGCACAGATACGCAGTATTTT CASSFTGTGGTDTQYF TRBV7-2 16 TRBJ2-3 few TRBD1
TGTGCCAGCAGCGTAGGAGCGGGGGGAACCGGGTACGAGCAGTACTTC CASSVGAGGTGYEQYF TRBV9 16 TRBJ2-7 NA TRBD2
TGTGCCAGCAGCCCGCTATGGCAGGGCCATGGCTACACCTTC CASSPLWQGHGYTF TRBV7-2 14 TRBJ1-2 NA NA
TGTGCCAGCAGCACCGGGACAGGGAGTGAAAAACTGTTTTTT CASSTGTGSEKLFF TRBV27 14 TRBJ1-4 NA TRBD1
TGTGCCAGCTCAGGACAGGGTGGATATGGCTACACCTTC CASSGQGGYGYTF TRBV18 13 TRBJ1-2 NA TRBD1
TGTGCCAGCTCCCTTCCGAGCGGGAGTGACGGGGAGCTGTTTTTT CASSLPSGSDGELFF TRBV18 15 TRBJ2-2 NA TRBD2
TGTGCCATCAGTATAGCGGGGGGGGCTTACGAGCAGTACTTC CAISIAGGAYEQYF TRBV10-3 14 TRBJ2-7 NA TRBD2
TGTGCCAGCAGTTCGGGGGGCGGCACCGGGGAGCTGTTTTTT CASSSGGGTGELFF TRBV28 14 TRBJ2-2 few NA
TGTGCCAGCAGTTACGGTTGGCGGCAGAACACTGAAGCTTTCTTT CASSYGWRQNTEAFF TRBV6-2/TRBV6-3 15 TRBJ1-1 NA NA
TGTGCCTGGAGTGGGGACAGGGCCACTGAAGCTTTCTTT CAWSGDRATEAFF TRBV30 13 TRBJ1-1 NA TRBD1
TGTGCCAGCTCACCGGCAGGGGAGACCCAGTACTTC CASSPAGETQYF TRBV18 12 TRBJ2-5 NA NA
TGTGCCAACCCCGGGATTGGGAGCGCGAACACCGGGGAGCTGTTTTTT CANPGIGSANTGELFF TRBV7-3 16 TRBJ2-2 NA NA
TGTGCCAGCAGCCAACAGGGGGCTGGGGCCAACGTCCTGACTTTC CASSQQGAGANVLTF TRBV14 15 TRBJ2-6 NA TRBD1
TGTGCCAGCAGTGTTCAGGGGGCGGATCACATTCAGTACTTC CASSVQGADHIQYF TRBV2 14 TRBJ2-4 NA TRBD1
TGTGCCAGCAGTTTCCTTCTAGCGGGCGGATACGGAGATACGCAGTATTTT CASSFLLAGGYGDTQYF TRBV28 17 TRBJ2-3 NA TRBD2
TGTGCCAGCACCCCTCGGACTTCGCCCAGACAGCAGTACTTC CASTPRTSPRQQYF TRBV7-2 14 TRBJ2-7 NA NA
TGTGCGGCGGGGGGGTCAGATACGCAGTATTTT CAAGGSDTQYF TRBV7-9 11 TRBJ2-3 NA TRBD2
TGTGCCAGCAGCTTATTGGCAGGGCCTAATTCACCCCTCCACTTT CASSLLAGPNSPLHF TRBV7-9 15 TRBJ1-6 NA NA
TGTGCCAGCAGCCTACAGGGCCCGGAGCAGTACTTC CASSLQGPEQYF TRBV7-2 12 TRBJ2-7 NA NA
TGTGCCAGCAGCTACTCCGGACAGGGTGGGAGCTCCTACAATGAGCAGTTCTTC CASSYSGQGGSSYNEQFF TRBV5-6 18 TRBJ2-1 NA TRBD1
TGTGCCAGCAGCGTGGGCACATCCTACGGCTACACCTTC CASSVGTSYGYTF TRBV9 13 TRBJ1-2 NA NA
TGTGCCAGCAGCATAGCGGGCGATACGCAGTATTTT CASSIAGDTQYF TRBV12-3/TRBV12-4 12 TRBJ2-3 NA TRBD2
TGTGCCAGCAGCTTAGTGGGAGGGACAGATACGCAGTATTTT CASSLVGGTDTQYF TRBV7-3 14 TRBJ2-3 NA TRBD2
TGTGCCAGCAGTAGGACTAGCACCCCAGATACGCAGTATTTT CASSRTSTPDTQYF TRBV2 14 TRBJ2-3 once TRBD2
TGCGCCAGCAGCTTGGGCAGGGGTCAAGAGACCCAGTACTTC CASSLGRGQETQYF TRBV5-1 14 TRBJ2-5 NA NA
TGTGCCATCAGTGAGGGCCCAGCGATCTACAATGAGCAGTTCTTC CAISEGPAIYNEQFF TRBV10-3 15 TRBJ2-1 NA NA
TGCGCCAGCAGCCGAGGACAGGCGAGCTCCTACGAGCAGTACTTC CASSRGQASSYEQYF TRBV4-1 15 TRBJ2-7 NA TRBD1